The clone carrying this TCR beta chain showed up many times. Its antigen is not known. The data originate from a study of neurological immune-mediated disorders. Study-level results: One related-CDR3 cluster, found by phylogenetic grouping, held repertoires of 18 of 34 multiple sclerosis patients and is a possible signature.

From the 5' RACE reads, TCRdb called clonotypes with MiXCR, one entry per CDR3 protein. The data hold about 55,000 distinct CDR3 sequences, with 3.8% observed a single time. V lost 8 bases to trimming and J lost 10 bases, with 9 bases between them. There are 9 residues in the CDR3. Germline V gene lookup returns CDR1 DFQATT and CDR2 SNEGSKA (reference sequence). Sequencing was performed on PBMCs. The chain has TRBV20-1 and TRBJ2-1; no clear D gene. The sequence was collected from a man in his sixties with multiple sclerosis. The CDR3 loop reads CSLGWEQFF. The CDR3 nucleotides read TGCAGTTTGGGGTGGGAGCAGTTCTTC.